Below, 16 T cell receptor beta chains from the same sample are listed, as sequenced in a study of blood T cells in healthy people across ages. For the second PCR, which ran for 7 to 11 cycles, a sample-barcoded 5' primer and a J-beta primer mix were used. TCRdb reprocessed the 5' RACE reads with MiXCR, giving one entry per CDR3 protein. The sample yields 800,000 or so distinct CDR3 sequences, roughly 25% seen once. This sample was shared with a second study, whose subject was T cells of mothers and their children.

Sequenced input: blood. The receptors stem from a boy between 10 and 17 years old in good health.

This chain links TRBV7-2 with TRBJ2-1; D ambiguous. Trimming took off 5 bases at V and 0 bases at J, with 8 bases between the two ends. Germline V gene data show CDR1 as SGHTA and CDR2 as FQGNSA. The CDR3 has 14 amino acids. Written as DNA, the CDR3 is TGTGCCAGCAGCATTATAAGCTCCTACAATGAGCAGTTCTTC. This sequence encodes CASSIISSYNEQFF.

The rearrangement joins TRBV20-1 to TRBJ1-1; D call uncertain. There are 14 residues in the CDR3. Trimming shortened V by 1 base and J by 3 bases, and 12 bases separated the two germline ends. Looked up from germline, CDR1 is DFQATT and CDR2 is SNEGSKA (reference sequence). CDR3 coding DNA: TGCAGTGCTAGAGGAACACGACCCCACACTGAAGCTTTCTTT. Its protein product is CSARGTRPHTEAFF.

This chain joins TRBV20-1 and TRBJ1-5; D is undetermined. The germline V gene encodes CDR1 DFQATT and CDR2 SNEGSKA (reference sequence). Between the trimmed V and J ends, which lost 0 bases and 1 base, there was a span of 10 bases. This CDR3 spans 15 amino acids. The CDR3 bases are TGCAGTGCTAGAGATCGGGGTCTCAGCAATCAGCCCCAGCATTTT. It specifies CSARDRGLSNQPQHF.

The chain joins TRBV6-2 or TRBV6-3 to TRBJ1-1; D call uncertain. Germline V gives CDR1 MNHEY, CDR2 SVGEGT. This CDR3 has 16 residues. Trimming took 1 base from V and 0 from J, leaving 12 bases between them. CDR3 loop: CASSYFLTSMNTEAFF. For the CDR3, the DNA is TGTGCCAGCAGTTACTTCCTGACTTCGATGAACACTGAAGCTTTCTTT.

Ten or more counts support this clonotype. The chain links TRBV6-2 or TRBV6-3 to TRBJ1-6, with D maybe TRBD1 (5 bases). Trimming cost V 2 bases and J 7 bases, with 15 bases left between them. The germline CDR1 and CDR2 sequences are MNHEY and SVGEGT. CDR3 size: 16 residues. CDR3 sequence: CASSYPRDRRNSPLHF. The DNA for the CDR3 is TGTGCCAGCAGTTACCCCCGGGACCGCAGAAATTCACCCCTCCACTTT.

This clonotype was seen just once. The chain links TRBV6-4 to TRBJ1-6; possibly TRBD1 for D (5 bases). The CDR3 length is 13 residues. Trimming left V 4 bases short and J 7 bases short, with 8 bases between. Per germline, CDR1 MRHNA and CDR2 SNTAGT. The CDR3 DNA is TGTGCCAGCAGTGCTTCAGGGAATTCACCCCTCCACTTT. Translating it yields CASSASGNSPLHF.

This chain joins TRBV7-8 and TRBJ2-1; 7 bases are shared with TRBD2. The DNA end lines up better with TRBJ2-5; the J call may be wrong. Germline CDR1 SGHVS, CDR2 FQNEAQ. The CDR3 has 17 amino acids. The CDR3 here is CASSSLGAGDVKETQYF. CDR3 sequence (DNA): TGTGCCAGCAGCTCCCTAGGCGCGGGAGACGTTAAGGAGACCCAGTACTTC.

This clonotype showed up just a few times. The chain combines TRBV6-2 or TRBV6-3 with TRBJ2-1; the D is unclear. CDR1 is MNHEY and CDR2 is SVGEGT in the germline V gene. Trimming stripped 2 bases from V and 8 bases from J, with 7 bases between. The CDR3 consists of 12 residues. In nucleotides, the CDR3 is TGTGCCAGCAGTTACGGATGGGATGAGCAGTTCTTC. Translated, it gives CASSYGWDEQFF.

This clonotype has at least ten counts. The genes are TRBV6-5 and TRBJ2-4; a weak D match, TRBD1 (6 bases). The CDR3 spans 13 residues. CDR1 is MNHEY, CDR2 SVGAGI, per germline. V dropped 5 bases and J dropped 1 base, with 6 bases sitting between them. The DNA for the CDR3 is TGTGCCAGCAGTGACAGGGCCAAAAACATTCAGTACTTC. This codes for CASSDRAKNIQYF.

This clonotype was picked up a small number of times. This chain links TRBV7-2 with TRBJ1-1; TRBD1 agrees at 7 bases. J lost 4 bases, V lost 3 bases, and 5 bases had no gene match. Germline V gene lookup returns CDR1 SGHTA and CDR2 FQGNSA. The CDR3 is made up of 14 amino acids. The DNA for the CDR3 is TGTGCCAGCAGCTTTCAGGGGGTGGTCACTGAAGCTTTCTTT. The encoded protein is CASSFQGVVTEAFF.

In regard to this clonotype: One end of the junction fails to match germline, which may point to a read error. The chain has TRBV7-7 and TRBJ2-1, with 8 nucleotides matching TRBD2. Germline V gene lookup returns CDR1 SSHAT and CDR2 FNYEAQ (reference sequence). The CDR3 covers 14 residues. CDR3: CASSLDGEAGDLFF. Here the CDR3 DNA reads TGTGCTAGCAGCTTAGATGGTGAAGCGGGGGATCTCTTCTTC.

This clonotype was seen only a few times. The V and J genes are TRBV6-2 or TRBV6-3 and TRBJ1-4; D not certain. Trimming shortened V by 10 bases and J by 0 bases, and 15 bases separated the two germline ends. The CDR3 length is 15 residues. The V gene's germline CDR1 is MNHEY and CDR2 SVGEGT. The CDR3 protein is CAIDLKGATNEKLFF. DNA of the CDR3: TGTGCCATCGACCTGAAGGGAGCAACTAATGAAAAACTGTTTTTT.

The chain is built from TRBV20-1 and TRBJ2-2; D gene ambiguous. The CDR3 has 13 residues. Trimming shortened V by 0 bases and J by 7 bases, and 9 bases separated the two germline ends. Germline V gene lookup returns CDR1 DFQATT and CDR2 SNEGSKA (reference sequence). The chain's CDR3 is CSAREVRLGELFF. Here the CDR3 DNA reads TGCAGTGCTAGAGAGGTTCGTCTCGGGGAGCTGTTTTTT.

This rearrangement joins TRBV7-2 to TRBJ2-5; 9 positions agree with TRBD1. There are 15 residues in the CDR3. J gave up 2 bases and V 1 base, and 2 bases lay outside the gene matches. From germline, CDR1 is SGHTA and CDR2 FQGNSA. This chain's CDR3 is CASSLDRGRQETQYF. The DNA of the CDR3 is TGTGCCAGCAGCTTAGACAGGGGGCGGCAAGAGACCCAGTACTTC.

The chain links TRBV20-1 to TRBJ1-2; the D is unclear. CDR1 DFQATT and CDR2 SNEGSKA come from the germline V gene (reference sequence). CDR3 length: 12 residues. Trimming shortened V by 5 bases and J by 7 bases, and 14 bases separated the two germline ends. This CDR3 is CSAGVSEGGYTF. The CDR3 nucleotides read TGCAGTGCTGGGGTTAGTGAGGGTGGCTACACCTTC.

This chain connects TRBV27 to TRBJ2-2, with 7 bases identical to TRBD1. The CDR3 contains 15 residues. Germline CDR1 and CDR2: MNHEY and SMNVEV (reference sequence). The ends lost 5 bases at V and 1 base at J; junction bases unmatched: 4. The CDR3 sequence: CASSPTGKNTGELFF. The DNA of the CDR3 is TGTGCCAGCAGTCCGACAGGGAAGAACACCGGGGAGCTGTTTTTT.